This TCR beta chain was identified during a study of PD-1 blockade in classical Hodgkin lymphoma. Study-level findings and limits: When nivolumab was started under 1 year after ASCT, patients were excluded. Baseline diversity was lower in partial responders and progressors than complete responders. Relative to healthy donors, newly diagnosed patients reportedly had lower baseline TCR diversity, which was reported as lower still in relapsed/refractory patients.

Data came from immunoSEQ multiplex PCR; TCRdb stores just in-frame clones and leaves some out. The sample yields about 8,500 clones, around 85% seen once. Comment on this clone: Antigen specificity is unknown.

The CDR3 loop spans 12 amino acids. The germline gives CDR1 MNHEY, CDR2 SMNVEV (reference sequence). V lost 5 bases, J lost 3 bases, and 6 bases lay in between. Sample time point: cycle 4 day 1 (C4D1), after less than 7 weeks of nivolumab. Relapse after autologous stem cell transplantation occurred in every patient, and brentuximab vedotin exposure varied. Each best response was a complete response, a partial response or progressive disease. Sequencing was performed on peripheral blood mononuclear cells (PBMCs), taken before the fourth cycle of nivolumab. The source of this sequence is a human donor with classical Hodgkin lymphoma. This chain links TRBV27 with TRBJ2-3; D gene uncertain. The CDR3: CASSQSTDTQYF. The DNA of the CDR3 is TGTGCCAGCAGTCAAAGTACAGATACGCAGTATTTT.